This is a list of T cell receptor beta chains from one sample in a study of human T cells and chemical hapten exposure. TCRdb processed the RACE reads anew with MiXCR; each CDR3 protein has one entry. Among fewer than 350,000 distinct CDR3 sequences listed, roughly 8% were seen once. The sequencing used whole blood, collected in connection with sensitization to the hapten diphenylcyclopropenone (DPC). Every receptor here comes from a man between 18 and 29 years old with alopecia areata. Some clones in this sample may be carry-over from other donors' samples. Both conserved end residues are part of each CDR3. D genes are given only for firm matches. Clone size is given for some rows only: seen once, a few or many times, or a class if the clone is expanded.

v_gene	abundance	d_gene	j_gene	CDR3aa	CDR3nt
TRBV7-2	NA	TRBD1	TRBJ2-1	CASSLARGGDEQFF	TGTGCCAGCAGCTTAGCGCGAGGGGGCGATGAGCAGTTCTTC
TRBV12-3/TRBV12-4	NA	TRBD1	TRBJ1-2	CASNPGQSLYGYTF	TGTGCCAGCAACCCGGGACAGTCTCTCTATGGCTACACCTTC
TRBV27	many	NA	TRBJ1-1	CASSWTVNTEAFF	TGTGCCAGCAGCTGGACAGTGAACACTGAAGCTTTCTTT
TRBV11-1	NA	TRBD1	TRBJ1-5	CASSPGTGAYQPQHF	TGTGCCAGCAGCCCGGGGACAGGGGCTTATCAGCCCCAGCATTTT
TRBV7-9	few	TRBD1	TRBJ1-5	CASSRGGDSNQPQHF	TGTGCCAGCAGCAGAGGGGGCGATAGCAATCAGCCCCAGCATTTT
TRBV12-3/TRBV12-4	few	TRBD1	TRBJ1-1	CASRAGGSTEAFF	TGTGCCAGCAGGGCAGGGGGGAGCACTGAAGCTTTCTTT
TRBV7-9	few	NA	TRBJ2-1	CASSRRGHTYNEQFF	TGTGCCAGCAGCCGACGGGGACATACCTACAATGAGCAGTTCTTC
TRBV11-1	few	NA	TRBJ1-2	CASSSTLQSNYGYTF	TGTGCCAGCAGCTCCACGTTACAGTCAAACTATGGCTACACCTTC
TRBV4-3	NA	NA	TRBJ2-1	CASSQELGTGRYNEQFF	TGCGCCAGCAGCCAAGAATTAGGAACAGGGAGATACAATGAGCAGTTCTTC
TRBV4-3	NA	NA	TRBJ1-4	CASSQESQGNEKLFF	TGCGCCAGCAGCCAAGAAAGTCAGGGCAATGAAAAACTGTTTTTT
TRBV6-1	NA	NA	TRBJ2-6	CASSEYFYSGANVLTF	TGTGCCAGCAGTGAATACTTTTACTCTGGGGCCAACGTCCTGACTTTC
TRBV12-3/TRBV12-4	many	NA	TRBJ2-2	CASSLTGPGELFF	TGTGCCAGCAGCTTAACAGGCCCCGGGGAGCTGTTTTTT
TRBV4-1	many	NA	TRBJ2-3	CASSRGPSTDTQYF	TGCGCCAGCAGCCGGGGACCTAGCACAGATACGCAGTATTTT
TRBV7-2	NA	TRBD2	TRBJ2-1	CASSLGGPSGGSQFF	TGTGCCAGCAGCTTAGGAGGTCCTAGCGGGGGGAGCCAGTTCTTC
TRBV28	NA	TRBD1	TRBJ1-2	CASSPDRGRGYTF	TGTGCCAGCAGTCCGGACAGGGGCAGAGGCTACACCTTC
TRBV6-4	NA	NA	TRBJ1-2	CASSEGQTHGYTF	TGTGCCAGCAGTGAGGGGCAGACTCATGGCTACACCTTC
TRBV7-9	NA	TRBD1	TRBJ2-7	CASSFATGKYEQYF	TGTGCCAGCAGCTTCGCGACAGGGAAATACGAGCAGTACTTC